Listed below are T cell receptor beta chains from one sample, sequenced in a study of a mutant IDH1 vaccine in newly diagnosed glioma. Repertoires were generated with immunoSEQ multiplex PCR, while TCRdb's copy carries only in-frame clones and drops some. The sample yields 30,000 to 40,000 clones, 60% to 80% seen once. The sequenced sample was PBMCs, obtained from a glioma patient treated with radiotherapy, temozolomide or both. The receptor source for this set is a man aged 40-50 years with glioma. Some clones in this sample may be carry-over from other donors' samples. CDR3s include the opening cysteine and the closing phenylalanine or tryptophan. Each record gives: V gene, J gene, clone size, D gene, CDR3 protein, CDR3 DNA. A D gene is named only where the DNA matches it firmly. Clone size is given for some rows only: seen once, a few or many times, or a class if the clone is expanded.

V: TRBV5-4
J: TRBJ1-1
size: once
D: NA
CDR3: CASSPSLGHMNTEAFF
DNA: TGTGCCAGCAGCCCCAGCTTGGGGCACATGAACACTGAAGCTTTCTTT

V: TRBV2
J: TRBJ2-5
size: NA
D: TRBD1
CDR3: CASTRDREETQYF
DNA: TGTGCCAGCACCCGGGACAGGGAAGAGACCCAGTACTTC

V: TRBV5-8
J: TRBJ2-2
size: once
D: NA
CDR3: CASSSVGSGELFF
DNA: TGTGCCAGCAGCTCGGTCGGTTCCGGGGAGCTGTTTTTT

V: TRBV10-3
J: TRBJ1-1
size: few
D: NA
CDR3: CAISEYRGTEAFF
DNA: TGTGCCATCAGTGAGTATCGGGGAACTGAAGCTTTCTTT

V: TRBV27
J: TRBJ1-1
size: NA
D: TRBD1
CDR3: CASRDRVNTEAFF
DNA: TGTGCCAGCAGGGACAGGGTGAACACTGAAGCTTTCTTT

V: TRBV5-5
J: TRBJ2-7
size: NA
D: NA
CDR3: CASSLLGPYEQYF
DNA: TGTGCCAGCAGCTTGTTGGGTCCCTACGAGCAGTACTTC

V: TRBV29-1
J: TRBJ1-2
size: NA
D: TRBD1
CDR3: CSALQGALNGYTF
DNA: TGCAGCGCCCTACAGGGGGCGCTGAATGGCTACACCTTC

V: TRBV5-6
J: TRBJ2-7
size: NA
D: NA
CDR3: CASSQSQGSGLYEQYF
DNA: TGTGCCAGCAGCCAATCTCAGGGGTCTGGTCTCTACGAGCAGTACTTC

V: TRBV2
J: TRBJ2-2
size: few
D: NA
CDR3: CASSGQLNTGELFF
DNA: TGTGCCAGCAGTGGCCAGCTGAACACCGGGGAGCTGTTTTTT

V: TRBV10-3
J: TRBJ1-5
size: few
D: NA
CDR3: CATWTDNQPQHF
DNA: TGTGCCACCTGGACAGACAATCAGCCCCAGCATTTT

V: TRBV5-1
J: TRBJ1-1
size: once
D: NA
CDR3: CASSSAPQEVPEAFF
DNA: TGCGCCAGCAGCTCCGCACCCCAGGAGGTCCCTGAAGCTTTCTTT

V: TRBV5-4
J: TRBJ1-5
size: NA
D: NA
CDR3: CASSLDGVLNQPQHF
DNA: TGTGCCAGCAGCTTGGATGGGGTGCTCAATCAGCCCCAGCATTTT

V: TRBV2
J: TRBJ2-2
size: NA
D: NA
CDR3: CASSEPASNTGELFF
DNA: TGTGCCAGCAGTGAACCAGCCTCGAACACCGGGGAGCTGTTTTTT

V: TRBV10-3
J: TRBJ2-7
size: few
D: NA
CDR3: CAISDRDGAYEQYF
DNA: TGTGCCATCAGTGACCGGGACGGAGCCTACGAGCAGTACTTC

V: TRBV2
J: TRBJ2-7
size: NA
D: NA
CDR3: CASSLVGEQYF
DNA: TGTGCCAGCAGCCTTGTGGGTGAGCAGTACTTC

V: TRBV5-4
J: TRBJ2-6
size: NA
D: NA
CDR3: CASSSAVAGANVLTF
DNA: TGTGCCAGCAGCTCCGCAGTGGCCGGGGCCAACGTCCTGACTTTC

V: TRBV9
J: TRBJ2-3
size: NA
D: NA
CDR3: CASSPLRGTDTQYF
DNA: TGTGCCAGCAGCCCACTTCGGGGCACAGATACGCAGTATTTT

V: TRBV18
J: TRBJ1-2
size: NA
D: NA
CDR3: CASLEGPNYGYTF
DNA: TGTGCCAGCCTAGAGGGCCCCAACTATGGCTACACCTTC

V: TRBV11-3
J: TRBJ2-7
size: NA
D: TRBD1
CDR3: CASSPGTAYEQYF
DNA: TGTGCCAGCAGCCCCGGGACAGCCTACGAGCAGTACTTC

V: TRBV28
J: TRBJ1-2
size: NA
D: NA
CDR3: CASSFLTGYYGYTF
DNA: TGTGCCAGCAGTTTCTTGACAGGCTACTATGGCTACACCTTC

V: TRBV9
J: TRBJ1-3
size: NA
D: NA
CDR3: CASSVTGEGNTIYF
DNA: TGTGCCAGCAGCGTTACGGGGGAAGGAAACACCATATATTTT

V: TRBV19
J: TRBJ2-3
size: NA
D: NA
CDR3: CASSIATSPSTDTQYF
DNA: TGTGCCAGTAGTATAGCGACGTCCCCTAGCACAGATACGCAGTATTTT

V: TRBV5-1
J: TRBJ1-4
size: NA
D: TRBD1
CDR3: CASSEGQGNEKLFF
DNA: TGCGCCAGCAGCGAGGGACAGGGTAATGAAAAACTGTTTTTT

V: TRBV6-5
J: TRBJ2-2
size: once
D: NA
CDR3: CATGNSGVHTGELFF
DNA: TGTGCCACAGGCAACTCTGGGGTACACACCGGGGAGCTGTTTTTT

V: TRBV6-5
J: TRBJ2-2
size: NA
D: NA
CDR3: CASSYSELDTGELFF
DNA: TGTGCCAGCAGTTACTCGGAGCTCGACACCGGGGAGCTGTTTTTT

V: TRBV6-4
J: TRBJ1-2
size: NA
D: TRBD1
CDR3: CASSHDRGLGGYTF
DNA: TGTGCCAGCAGCCATGACAGGGGACTCGGCGGCTACACCTTC

V: TRBV4-1
J: TRBJ1-1
size: few
D: NA
CDR3: CASSSKGLNTEAFF
DNA: TGCGCCAGCAGCAGTAAAGGCCTCAACACTGAAGCTTTCTTT

V: TRBV11-2
J: TRBJ1-1
size: NA
D: NA
CDR3: CASSVIPPGGQSYEAFF
DNA: TGTGCCAGCAGCGTAATACCGCCGGGAGGACAGTCATATGAAGCTTTCTTT

V: TRBV2
J: TRBJ2-7
size: NA
D: NA
CDR3: CASSERGQEWYF
DNA: TGTGCCAGCAGTGAAAGGGGTCAGGAGTGGTACTTC

V: TRBV9
J: TRBJ1-3
size: once
D: NA
CDR3: CASSRGHSNSGNTIYF
DNA: TGTGCCAGCAGCCGAGGGCACTCCAACTCTGGAAACACCATATATTTT

V: TRBV29-1
J: TRBJ2-1
size: NA
D: NA
CDR3: CSVVPLKSNEQFF
DNA: TGCAGCGTTGTCCCCCTAAAGAGCAATGAGCAGTTCTTC

V: TRBV6-1
J: TRBJ2-2
size: NA
D: TRBD2
CDR3: CASSGLAGGPGELFF
DNA: TGTGCCAGCAGTGGACTAGCGGGGGGGCCCGGGGAGCTGTTTTTT

V: TRBV5-4
J: TRBJ1-1
size: NA
D: NA
CDR3: CASSLGTVNTEAFF
DNA: TGTGCCAGCAGCTTGGGGACGGTGAACACTGAAGCTTTCTTT

V: TRBV5-1
J: TRBJ2-7
size: NA
D: NA
CDR3: CASSFGAGKLYEQYF
DNA: TGCGCCAGCAGCTTCGGAGCAGGGAAGTTATACGAGCAGTACTTC